This passage covers 5 T cell receptor beta chains from one sample sequenced in a study of beta chain features in type 1 diabetes. Expressed TCRB transcripts got sequenced, as all isolated RNA was reverse transcribed. Sequencing used immunoSEQ multiplex PCR; TCRdb keeps in-frame clones, though not all of them. The sample lists some 200,000 clones, 9.5% to 13% occurring once. Sequenced sample: central memory CD4+ T cells from blood. These receptor sequences come from a young man in good health.

This clone was counted a few times. V is TRBV6-6 and J is TRBJ2-1; a possible D gene is TRBD2 (5 bases). This CDR3 comprises 13 residues. V lost 8 bases and J lost 12, with 20 bases in between. The germline V gene has CDR1 MNHNY and CDR2 SVGAGI (reference sequence). In nucleotides, the CDR3 is TGTGCCAGCGGCTCCGGGATCTCGAAGGGGCAGTTCTTC. It specifies CASGSGISKGQFF.

This chain connects TRBV5-1 to TRBJ2-5, with D unresolved. The V end lost 4 bases, the J end lost 1 base, and 11 bases lay between the germline ends. The germline gives CDR1 SGHRS, CDR2 YFSETQ. The length of the CDR3 is 14 residues. The CDR3 DNA is TGCGCCAGCAGCCCCACAGCTTCCCAAGAGACCCAGTACTTC. Amino acid sequence: CASSPTASQETQYF. The full variable domain, with the rest looked up from reference TRBV5-1 and TRBJ2-5, is KAGVTQTPRYLIKTRGQQVTLSCSPISGHRSVSWYQQTPGQGLQFLFEYFSETQRNKGNFPGRFSGRQFSNSRSEMNVSTLELGDSALYLCASSPTASQETQYFGPGTRLLVL.

This clone was detected only a few times. DNA for the CDR3: TGTGCCAGCAGTGAACTACCAGGGTGGCAGCCCCAGCATTTT. Encoded protein: CASSELPGWQPQHF. The chain employs TRBV2 and TRBJ1-5; D is perhaps TRBD1 (5 bases). Trimming shortened V by 2 bases and J by 7 bases, and 12 bases separated the two germline ends. Germline-derived CDR1 and CDR2 are SNHLY and FYNNEI. This CDR3 comprises 14 residues.

In this sample, this clone turned up a few times. This sequence joins TRBV7-2 and TRBJ2-7, with unresolved D. The CDR3 is 14 residues long. Germline CDR1 SGHTA, CDR2 FQGNSA. V shed 1 base and J shed 1 base, with 8 bases lying between them. The CDR3 reads CASSLGARSYEQYF. CDR3 DNA: TGTGCCAGCAGCTTAGGGGCGAGATCCTACGAGCAGTACTTC.

The table lists this clone with a few counts. The genes are TRBV15 and TRBJ2-1; D unresolved. This CDR3 contains 16 residues. CDR1 and CDR2 from the germline V gene are LNHNV and YYDKDF (reference sequence). Between the trimmed V and J ends, which lost 0 bases and 4 bases, there was a span of 13 bases. CDR3 sequence reads: CATSRDRVRVYNEQFF. The DNA of the CDR3 is TGTGCCACCAGCAGAGATCGAGTGAGAGTTTACAATGAGCAGTTCTTC.